This T cell receptor beta chain comes out of a study of a mutant IDH1 vaccine in newly diagnosed glioma. Study in general: Males made up 62.5% and females roughly 40% of treated patients, whose mean age was around 40 years. Findings and caveats of the study: It was approximately 93% of patients that developed vaccine-induced immune responses.

Looked up from germline, CDR1 is SGHRS and CDR2 is YFSETQ. This CDR3 comprises 15 residues. V lost 0 bases to trimming and J lost 2 bases, with 10 bases between them. With regard to this clone: Its antigen is not known.

Time point denoted: week 35, safety follow-up. With topical imiquimod, each dose of the vaccine consisted of 300 ug of mutant IDH1 20-mer peptide. Clones were sequenced by immunoSEQ multiplex PCR, and TCRdb holds only the in-frame ones, with some missing. The data contain roughly 49,000 clones, 85% to 95% of them seen just once; the ten biggest clones take up roughly 2.4%. The sequence came from a man aged 45-65 years with glioma. The sequences come from PBMCs, collected from a glioma patient whose treatment included an IDH1 peptide vaccine. This chain joins TRBV5-1 and TRBJ2-3, with D unresolved. The CDR3 coding sequence is TGCGCCAGCAGCTTGGGAGGCGCTGACACAGATACGCAGTATTTT. Translating gives CASSLGGADTDTQYF.